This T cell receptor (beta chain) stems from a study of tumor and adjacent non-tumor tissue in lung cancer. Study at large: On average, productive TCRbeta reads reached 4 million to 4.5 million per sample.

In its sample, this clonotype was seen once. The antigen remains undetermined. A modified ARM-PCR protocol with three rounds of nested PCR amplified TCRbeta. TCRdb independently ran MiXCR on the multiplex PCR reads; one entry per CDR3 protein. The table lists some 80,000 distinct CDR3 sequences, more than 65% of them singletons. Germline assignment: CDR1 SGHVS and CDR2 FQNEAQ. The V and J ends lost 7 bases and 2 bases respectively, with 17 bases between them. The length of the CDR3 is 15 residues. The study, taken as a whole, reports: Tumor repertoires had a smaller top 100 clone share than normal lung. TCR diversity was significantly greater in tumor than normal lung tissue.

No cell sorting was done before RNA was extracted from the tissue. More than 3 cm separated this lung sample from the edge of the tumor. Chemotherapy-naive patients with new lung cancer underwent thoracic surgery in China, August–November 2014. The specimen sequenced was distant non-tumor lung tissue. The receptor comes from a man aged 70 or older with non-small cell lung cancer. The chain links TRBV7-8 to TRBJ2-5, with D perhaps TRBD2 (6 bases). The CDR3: CASTPRSGPQETQYF. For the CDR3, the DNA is TGTGCCAGCACCCCCAGGAGCGGGCCTCAAGAGACCCAGTACTTC.